This TCR beta chain was captured in a study of cytomegalovirus exposure and HLA in healthy donors. Study findings and constraints: It was fewer than 200 TCR beta chains that were listed as cytomegalovirus-associated. Some V segments (TRBV6-2 and TRBV6-3 among them) were excluded as indistinguishable.

The germline gives CDR1 KGHSH, CDR2 LQKENI. CDR3 size: 15 residues. The junction had 5 bases not matched to a gene; V was cut back by 5 bases and J by 2 bases. Samples came from healthy bone marrow donors. Remarks on this clone: No antigen is known for it.

The PCR had 60 Vbeta and 13 Jbeta primers. The authors' processing: The authors later counted 65 million to 90 million unique TCR beta chains, approximately 10 million of them shared. Produced via immunoSEQ multiplex PCR; TCRdb's table is partial and in-frame only. V and J calls and clone size are given by that table; D and trimming were obtained from the DNA. The data include over 100,000 clones; the top ten clones carry roughly 3.6%. This receptor was obtained from a man aged 25 to 40 in good health and CMV-seronegative. J is TRBJ1-5 and V is TRBV18; 8 bases align to TRBD1. The sequenced sample was PBMCs. CDR3 nucleotide sequence: TGTGCCAGCTCAGGGGGGACAGGTCGCAATCAGCCCCAGCATTTT. Its protein product is CASSGGTGRNQPQHF.